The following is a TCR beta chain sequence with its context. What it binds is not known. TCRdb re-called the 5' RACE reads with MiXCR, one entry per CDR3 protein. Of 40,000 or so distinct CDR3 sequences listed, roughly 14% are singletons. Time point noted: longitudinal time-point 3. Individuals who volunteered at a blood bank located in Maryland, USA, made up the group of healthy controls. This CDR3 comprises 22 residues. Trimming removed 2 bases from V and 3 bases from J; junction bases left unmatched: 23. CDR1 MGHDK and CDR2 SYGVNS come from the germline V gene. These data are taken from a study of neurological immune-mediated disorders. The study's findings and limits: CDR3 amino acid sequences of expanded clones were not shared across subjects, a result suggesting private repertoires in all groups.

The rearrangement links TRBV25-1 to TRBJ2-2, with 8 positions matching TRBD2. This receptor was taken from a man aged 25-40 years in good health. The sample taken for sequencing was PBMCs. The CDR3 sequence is CASSEAKGVASTSGGYTGELFF. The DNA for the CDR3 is TGTGCCAGCAGTGAAGCGAAGGGAGTAGCCTCCACTTCGGGAGGGTACACCGGGGAGCTGTTTTTT.